The 28 T cell receptor beta chains listed next were all sequenced from one sample in a study of T-cell reconstitution after alpha-beta-depleted transplantation in children. A TCRbeta library incorporating unique molecular identifiers was prepared. One entry per CDR3 protein, called by TCRdb with MiXCR from the PCR reads. The sample lists around 490,000 distinct CDR3 sequences; 10% to 12% were seen once. This sample comprised PBMCs, mostly from graft donor cells, obtained 180 days after TCRalphabeta/CD19-depleted stem cell transplant. The receptor source for this set is a female patient aged 2-15 years who had a stem cell transplant for aplastic anemia, so the T cells may come from the graft donor.

V is TRBV4-3 and J is TRBJ2-1; a possible D gene is TRBD2 (7 bases). Germline lookup yields CDR1 LGHNA and CDR2 YSLEER. The CDR3 sequence is 15 residues long. Trimming left V 1 base short and J 7 bases short, with 14 bases between. CDR3 DNA: TGCGCCAGCAGCCAAGTGGGGGGGCGCGTAAATGAGCAGTTCTTC. Translated, it gives CASSQVGGRVNEQFF.

This clonotype was detected only a few times. The genes are TRBV7-2 and TRBJ2-3, with 10 bases that match TRBD2. This CDR3 region has 15 residues. In germline, CDR1 is SGHTA, CDR2 FQGNSA. Losses at the gene ends were 7 bases for V and 1 base for J; bases not matched to a gene: 5. The CDR3 nucleotides are TGTGCCAGCAAGAGCGGGAGGGTCGGCACAGATACGCAGTATTTT. As protein: CASKSGRVGTDTQYF.

V usage is TRBV11-2 and J usage is TRBJ2-6; TRBD1 matches at 7 bases. This CDR3 contains 18 residues. Germline V CDR1 and CDR2: SGHAT, FQNNGV. Losses at the gene ends were 5 bases for V and 0 bases for J; bases not matched to a gene: 10. The CDR3 region has the DNA TGTGCCAGCAGCCTCCGGACAGGTTTAGCCTCTGGGGCCAACGTCCTGACTTTC. As protein: CASSLRTGLASGANVLTF.

The rearrangement uses TRBV19 and TRBJ2-2; TRBD2 might be the D (5 bases). Germline loops: CDR1 LNHDA, CDR2 SQIVND (reference sequence). The CDR3 has 13 amino acids. Between the trimmed V and J ends, which lost 4 bases and 6 bases, there was a span of 9 bases. The DNA of the CDR3 is TGTGCCAGTAGTACCTCCGGGGCCGGGGAGCTGTTTTTT. It encodes CASSTSGAGELFF.

The gene calls are TRBV28 and TRBJ1-2; tentatively, D is TRBD1 (5 bases). From germline, CDR1 is MDHEN and CDR2 SYDVKM. The CDR3 extends over 15 amino acids. V was clipped by 4 bases and J by 2 bases, with 14 bases between them. For the CDR3, the DNA is TGTGCCAGCAGTTCCTTGAGGCGGGGGAACTATGGCTACACCTTC. Translating it yields CASSSLRRGNYGYTF.

The chain links TRBV7-8 to TRBJ2-5; TRBD2 matches 9 bases. V lost 6 bases to trimming and J lost 4 bases; unmatched junction nucleotides: 12. Germline loops: CDR1 SGHVS, CDR2 FQNEAQ. The CDR3 runs 16 residues. The CDR3 coding sequence is TGTGCCAGCAGTAGCAAAGCGGGAGGCCCCCGAGAGACCCAGTACTTC. Its translation is CASSSKAGGPRETQYF.

This clonotype came up a few times. The chain uses TRBV7-2 and TRBJ2-6; D tentatively reads TRBD1 or TRBD2 (5 bases each). Germline V gives CDR1 SGHTA, CDR2 FQGNSA. V gave up 1 base and J gave up 0 bases, with 19 bases separating them. The CDR3 sequence is 20 residues long. CDR3 coding DNA: TGTGCCAGCAGCTTAGTGCTCAGTGGGGGTCGGCTCTCTGGGGCCAACGTCCTGACTTTC. This translates into CASSLVLSGGRLSGANVLTF.

The gene calls are TRBV18 and TRBJ2-5; D call uncertain. From germline, CDR1 is KGHSH and CDR2 LQKENI. The CDR3 consists of 13 residues. V shed 4 bases and J shed 5 bases, with 11 bases lying between them. Here the CDR3 reads CASSLQDRETQYF. The CDR3 nucleotides read TGTGCCAGCTCACTACAAGATCGGGAGACCCAGTACTTC.

The genes are TRBV29-1 and TRBJ2-6; TRBD2 matches 8 bases. The trim removed 3 bases at V and 4 bases at J, leaving 2 bases unmatched. Germline V gene sequence: CDR1 SQVTM, CDR2 ANQGSEA. The CDR3 consists of 14 residues. The CDR3 is CSVERGVGANVLTF. The CDR3 DNA is TGCAGCGTTGAGCGGGGGGTCGGGGCCAACGTCCTGACTTTC. Complete variable domain (other parts from reference TRBV29-1 and TRBJ2-6): SAVISQKPSRDICQRGTSLTIQCQVDSQVTMMFWYRQQPGQSLTLIATANQGSEATYESGFVIDKFPISRPNLTFSTLTVSNMSPEDSSIYLCSVERGVGANVLTFGAGSRLTVL.

This clonotype appeared a few times. The chain recombines TRBV10-3 with TRBJ2-5, with 10 nucleotides matching TRBD1. V lost 0 bases, J lost 4 bases, and 11 bases stayed unmatched. This CDR3 spans 18 amino acids. Germline V gene data show CDR1 as ENHRY and CDR2 as SYGVKD. The CDR3 DNA reads TGTGCCATCAGTGAGTCAATGGGACAGGGGCCTTTACGAGAGACCCAGTACTTC. Translated: CAISESMGQGPLRETQYF.

This chain uses TRBV7-6 with TRBJ2-5, with a possible D match to TRBD2 (6 bases). This CDR3 is 15 amino acids long. V lost 5 bases and J lost 2, with 15 bases in between. Looked up from germline, CDR1 is SGHVS and CDR2 is FNYEAQ. Here the CDR3 reads CASSPRTTSQETQYF. The CDR3 coding sequence is TGTGCCAGCAGCCCGCGGACTACATCGCAAGAGACCCAGTACTTC.

This clonotype was seen a handful of times. CDR3 coding DNA: TGTGCCAGCAGCTTTGGACAGGAGAATGAAAAACTGTTTTTT. Its translation is CASSFGQENEKLFF. V usage is TRBV7-8 and J usage is TRBJ1-4; TRBD1 matches at 7 bases. Per the germline V gene, CDR1 is SGHVS and CDR2 is FQNEAQ. Trimming removed 3 bases from V and 5 bases from J; junction bases left unmatched: 3. The CDR3 loop spans 14 amino acids.

J is TRBJ2-4 and V is TRBV2; D is ambiguous. V was shortened by 0 bases and J by 0 bases, with 12 bases between the two germline ends. The CDR3 runs to 17 residues. CDR1 SNHLY and CDR2 FYNNEI come from the germline V gene. CDR3 amino acids: CASSEARHIAAKNIQYF. For the CDR3, the DNA is TGTGCCAGCAGTGAAGCGCGACACATCGCAGCCAAAAACATTCAGTACTTC. Based on the CDR3 plus reference TRBV2 and TRBJ2-4, the full variable domain is EPEVTQTPSHQVTQMGQEVILRCVPISNHLYFYWYRQILGQKVEFLVSFYNNEISEKSEIFDDQFSVERPDGSNFTLKIRSTKLEDSAMYFCASSEARHIAAKNIQYFGAGTRLSVL.

The chain links TRBV10-2 to TRBJ2-7, with D perhaps TRBD1 (6 bases). The V and J ends lost 10 bases and 0 bases respectively, with 19 bases between them. The CDR3 length is 15 residues. Germline V gene lookup returns CDR1 WSHSY and CDR2 SAAADI. CDR3 sequence: CATVDRDKGSYEQYV. The CDR3 nucleotides are TGCGCCACCGTTGACCGGGACAAGGGCTCCTACGAGCAGTACGTC.

This clonotype was picked up many times. The chain carries TRBV25-1 and TRBJ2-2, with TRBD1 identical over 9 bases. Trimming took 8 bases from V and 9 from J; bases not matched to a gene: 25. CDR1 and CDR2 from the germline V gene are MGHDK and SYGVNS. The CDR3 sequence is 19 residues long. The CDR3 protein is CASRTGECMSGVGDRELFF. CDR3 sequence (DNA): TGTGCCAGCCGGACAGGGGAGTGTATGTCCGGAGTTGGGGACCGGGAGCTGTTTTTT.

In this sample, this clonotype turned up a few times. V and J are TRBV10-3 and TRBJ1-2; D is undetermined. The V end was cut by 4 bases, the J end by 4 bases, with 16 bases between. CDR1 and CDR2 (germline): ENHRY, SYGVKD. This CDR3 region has 15 residues. In DNA form, the CDR3 reads TGTGCCATCAGTGTTGGCAGGTCCTACCTCTATGGCTACACCTTC. As protein: CAISVGRSYLYGYTF.

This clonotype was seen only a few times. The chain combines TRBV4-1 with TRBJ1-2; 10 bases line up with TRBD1. Germline CDR1 and CDR2: MGHRA and YSYEKL. The V segment lost 3 bases and the J segment 6 bases; nucleotides outside the gene matches: 4. CDR3 length: 14 residues. CDR3 sequence: CASSHDRGLNGYTF. In DNA form, the CDR3 reads TGCGCCAGCAGCCATGACAGGGGGCTAAATGGCTACACCTTC.

The V gene is TRBV7-2, the J gene TRBJ1-5; D uncertain. The CDR3 extends over 12 amino acids. V lost 5 bases and J lost 8, with 10 bases in between. Germline V gives CDR1 SGHTA, CDR2 FQGNSA. In DNA, the CDR3 is TGTGCCAGCAGCCACCAAGACAAGCCCCAGCATTTT. Protein: CASSHQDKPQHF. The full variable domain, rest sourced from reference TRBV7-2 and TRBJ1-5, is GAGVSQSPSNKVTEKGKDVELRCDPISGHTALYWYRQSLGQGLEFLIYFQGNSAPDKSGLPSDRFSAERTGGSVSTLTIQRTQQEDSAVYLCASSHQDKPQHFGDGTRLSIL.

A few counts support this clonotype. This sequence joins TRBV9 and TRBJ1-3; D is perhaps TRBD1 (5 bases). Trimming removed 3 bases at V and 0 bases at J, with 10 bases between. Germline V gene data show CDR1 as SGDLS and CDR2 as YYNGEE. The CDR3 loop spans 15 amino acids. The DNA of the CDR3 is TGTGCCAGCAGCGACCGACAGTCCTCTGGAAACACCATATATTTT. This codes for CASSDRQSSGNTIYF.

This clonotype has just a few counts. This chain uses TRBV7-8 with TRBJ1-1; D is unclear. Trimming cost V 3 bases and J 1 base, with 9 bases left between them. Germline V CDR1 and CDR2: SGHVS, FQNEAQ. The CDR3 loop spans 14 amino acids. CDR3 bases: TGTGCCAGCAGCTTCCCAGCGGGGAACACTGAAGCTTTCTTT. Translated, it gives CASSFPAGNTEAFF.

A note on this clonotype: A much more abundant neighbour one base away suggests this may be a read error. The J gene is TRBJ2-7, the V gene TRBV27, with a tentative D call TRBD1 (6 bases). Germline V gene data show CDR1 as MNHEY and CDR2 as SMNVEV (reference sequence). CDR3 length: 13 amino acids. The CDR3 bases are TGTGCCAGCAGTTCCGGGACAACCTACGAGCGGTACTTC. As protein: CASSSGTTYERYF.

There are a few counts of this clonotype. The chain recombines TRBV7-9 with TRBJ2-1, with 12 bases identical to TRBD2. The trim removed 4 bases at V and 2 bases at J, leaving 6 bases unmatched. CDR1 SEHNR and CDR2 FQNEAQ come from the germline V gene (reference sequence). The CDR3 has 17 residues. CDR3 sequence reads: CASSSTSGSVTYNEQFF. The CDR3, as DNA: TGTGCCAGCAGCTCGACTAGCGGGAGCGTCACCTACAATGAGCAGTTCTTC.

The chain uses TRBV27 and TRBJ2-4, with 7 positions matching TRBD2. Germline assignment: CDR1 MNHEY and CDR2 SMNVEV (reference sequence). The CDR3 loop spans 15 amino acids. J lost 6 bases, V lost 4 bases, and 9 bases had no gene match. This CDR3 is CASSSGLGGVNIQYF. The CDR3 DNA reads TGTGCCAGCAGTTCCGGACTGGGAGGGGTAAACATTCAGTACTTC.

This clonotype was detected ten times or more. The chain uses TRBV15 and TRBJ2-3, with D unresolved. With 0 bases removed from V and 2 bases from J, the gap between germline ends came to 6 bases. The CDR3 is made up of 14 amino acids. Germline lookup yields CDR1 LNHNV and CDR2 YYDKDF (reference sequence). The CDR3 protein is CATSRDRATDTQYF. CDR3 nucleotides: TGTGCCACCAGCAGAGATAGGGCCACAGATACGCAGTATTTT.

There are many counts of this clonotype. The CDR3 protein is CASRKNSGRMFF. In DNA, the CDR3 is TGTGCCAGCAGAAAAAATAGCGGGAGAATGTTCTTC. The gene calls are TRBV12-3 or TRBV12-4 and TRBJ2-1, with 9 bases lining up with TRBD2. Trimming removed 6 bases from V and 15 bases from J; junction bases left unmatched: 9. The CDR3 runs 12 residues.

The rearrangement joins TRBV20-1 to TRBJ2-3, with 8 bases fitting TRBD1. CDR1 is DFQATT, CDR2 SNEGSKA, per germline (reference sequence). V lost 3 bases to trimming and J lost 7 bases; unmatched junction nucleotides: 9. CDR3 length: 14 residues. CDR3 in amino acids: CSASERQGKNTQYF. CDR3 in DNA: TGCAGTGCTAGTGAGAGACAGGGGAAGAATACGCAGTATTTT.

This clonotype turned up a few times. The rearrangement joins TRBV20-1 to TRBJ2-1, with no clear D. The V end was cut by 0 bases, the J end by 2 bases, with 8 bases between. Germline CDR1 is DFQATT and CDR2 is SNEGSKA (reference sequence). CDR3 size: 14 residues. The CDR3 DNA sequence: TGCAGTGCTAGAGATCAACAGACCTACAATGAGCAGTTCTTC. Protein product: CSARDQQTYNEQFF.

The chain carries TRBV6-2 or TRBV6-3 and TRBJ2-3; the D call may be TRBD1 or TRBD2 (5 bases each). Trimming removed 5 bases from V and 2 bases from J, with 14 bases in between. The CDR3 is 15 amino acids. CDR1 is MNHEY and CDR2 is SVGEGT in the germline V gene. The chain's CDR3 is CASSPRDQSTDTQYF. The CDR3 DNA sequence: TGTGCCAGCAGTCCCCGGGACCAATCCACAGATACGCAGTATTTT.